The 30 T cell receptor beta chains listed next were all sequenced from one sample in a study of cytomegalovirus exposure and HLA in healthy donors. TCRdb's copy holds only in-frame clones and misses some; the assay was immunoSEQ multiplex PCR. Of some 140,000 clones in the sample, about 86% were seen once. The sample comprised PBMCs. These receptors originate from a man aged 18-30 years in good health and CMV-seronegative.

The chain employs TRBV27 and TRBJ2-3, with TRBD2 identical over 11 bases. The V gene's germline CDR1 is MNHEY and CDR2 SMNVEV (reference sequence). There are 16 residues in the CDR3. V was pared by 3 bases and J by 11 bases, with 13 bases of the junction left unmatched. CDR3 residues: CASSFLAGGGDGEQYF. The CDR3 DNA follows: TGTGCCAGCAGTTTTCTAGCGGGAGGAGGTGATGGTGAGCAGTATTTT.

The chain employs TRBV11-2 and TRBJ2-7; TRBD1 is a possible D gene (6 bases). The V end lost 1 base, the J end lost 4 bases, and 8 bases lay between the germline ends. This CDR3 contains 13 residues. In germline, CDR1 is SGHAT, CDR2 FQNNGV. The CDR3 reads CASSLGTDYEQYF. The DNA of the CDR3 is TGTGCCAGCAGCTTAGGGACAGATTACGAGCAGTACTTC.

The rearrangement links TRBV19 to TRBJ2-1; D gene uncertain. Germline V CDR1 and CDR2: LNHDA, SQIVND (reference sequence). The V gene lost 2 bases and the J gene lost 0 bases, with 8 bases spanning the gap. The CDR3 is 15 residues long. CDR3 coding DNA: TGTGCCAGTAGTATAAACGGAGCCTCCTACAATGAGCAGTTCTTC. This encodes CASSINGASYNEQFF.

The CDR3: CASGTGQISNQPQHF. CDR3 DNA: TGTGCTAGTGGTACGGGACAGATTAGCAATCAGCCCCAGCATTTT. The rearrangement joins TRBV12-5 to TRBJ1-5; 7 nucleotides align to TRBD1. This CDR3 has 15 amino acids. The V segment lost 5 bases and the J segment 0 bases; nucleotides outside the gene matches: 4. In germline, CDR1 is LGHNT, CDR2 FRNRAP.

The CDR3 DNA follows: TGTGCCAGCAGTCCTATGGGGGCAGGGAATCAGCCCCAGCATTTT. Amino acids: CASSPMGAGNQPQHF. V usage is TRBV28 and J usage is TRBJ1-5, with a weak D call TRBD1 (6 bases). V lost 5 bases and J lost 4, with 15 bases in between. The CDR3 spans 15 residues. Germline V gives CDR1 MDHEN, CDR2 SYDVKM. Supplemented by reference TRBV28 and TRBJ1-5, the full variable domain reads DVKVTQSSRYLVKRTGEKVFLECVQDMDHENMFWYRQDPGLGLRLIYFSYDVKMKEKGDIPEGYSVSREKKERFSLILESASTNQTSMYLCASSPMGAGNQPQHFGDGTRLSIL.

The CDR3 reads CASTPPGSVSDQETQYF. The CDR3 DNA reads as TGTGCCAGCACCCCTCCCGGCAGCGTTAGCGACCAAGAGACCCAGTACTTC. The chain links TRBV7-9 to TRBJ2-5; possibly TRBD2 for D (5 bases). Germline loops: CDR1 SEHNR, CDR2 FQNEAQ (reference sequence). This CDR3 spans 17 amino acids. Trimming shortened V by 7 bases and J by 0 bases, and 21 bases separated the two germline ends.

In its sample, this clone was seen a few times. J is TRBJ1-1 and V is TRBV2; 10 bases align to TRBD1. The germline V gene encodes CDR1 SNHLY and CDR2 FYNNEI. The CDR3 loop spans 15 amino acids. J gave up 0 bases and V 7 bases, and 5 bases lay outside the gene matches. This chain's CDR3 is CASTRDRGMNTEAFF. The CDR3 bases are TGTGCCAGCACTAGGGACAGGGGAATGAACACTGAAGCTTTCTTT.

CDR3 loop: CSATTQQTGDNEQFF. The CDR3 nucleotides read TGCAGCGCCACCACTCAACAGACAGGAGACAATGAGCAGTTCTTC. The chain has TRBV29-1 and TRBJ2-1; TRBD1 might be the D (6 bases). Trimming shortened V by 7 bases and J by 5 bases, and 21 bases separated the two germline ends. CDR3 length equals 15 residues. The germline V gene has CDR1 SQVTM and CDR2 ANQGSEA.

CDR3 in amino acids: CASSLGPSGGRTDTQYF. CDR3 DNA: TGTGCCAGCAGCTTAGGTCCTAGCGGGGGTCGCACAGATACGCAGTATTTT. The chain is built from TRBV7-2 and TRBJ2-3; 10 nucleotides line up with TRBD2. V lost 1 base, J lost 1 base, and 5 bases stayed unmatched. Germline lookup yields CDR1 SGHTA and CDR2 FQGNSA. The CDR3 loop spans 17 amino acids.

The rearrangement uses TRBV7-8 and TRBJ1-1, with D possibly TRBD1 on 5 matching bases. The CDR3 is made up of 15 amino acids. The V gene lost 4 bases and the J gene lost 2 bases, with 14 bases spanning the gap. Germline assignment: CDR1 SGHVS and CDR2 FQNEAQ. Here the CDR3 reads CASSYNTGSNTEAFF. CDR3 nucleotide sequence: TGTGCCAGCAGCTACAACACAGGCTCTAACACTGAAGCTTTCTTT.

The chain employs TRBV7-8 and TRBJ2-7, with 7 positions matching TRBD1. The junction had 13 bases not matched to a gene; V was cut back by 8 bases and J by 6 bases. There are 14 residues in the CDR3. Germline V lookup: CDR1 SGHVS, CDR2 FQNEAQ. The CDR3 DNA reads TGTGCCAGCCGCAGGGGACAGTCTATCTCCGAGCAGTACTTC. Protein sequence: CASRRGQSISEQYF. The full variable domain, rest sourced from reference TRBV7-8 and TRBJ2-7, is GAGVSQSPRYKVAKRGQDVALRCDPISGHVSLFWYQQALGQGPEFLTYFQNEAQLDKSGLPSDRFFAERPEGSVSTLKIQRTQQEDSAVYLCASRRGQSISEQYFGPGTRLTVT.

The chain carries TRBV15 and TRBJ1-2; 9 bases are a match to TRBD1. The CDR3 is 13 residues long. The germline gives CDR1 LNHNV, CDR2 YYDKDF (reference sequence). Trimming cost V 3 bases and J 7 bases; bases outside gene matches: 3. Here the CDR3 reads CATSRGQGGGYTF. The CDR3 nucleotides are TGTGCCACCAGCAGGGGACAGGGTGGTGGCTACACCTTC. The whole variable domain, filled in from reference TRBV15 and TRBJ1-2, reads DAMVIQNPRYQVTQFGKPVTLSCSQTLNHNVMYWYQQKSSQAPKLLFHYYDKDFNNEADTPDNFQSRRPNTSFCFLDIRSPGLGDTAMYLCATSRGQGGGYTFGSGTRLTVV.

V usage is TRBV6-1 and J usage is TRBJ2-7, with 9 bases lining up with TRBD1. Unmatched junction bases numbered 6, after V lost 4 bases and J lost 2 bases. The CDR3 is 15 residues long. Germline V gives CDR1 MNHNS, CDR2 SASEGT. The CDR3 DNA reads TGTGCCAGCAGTGGTAGTACAGGGGGCGCCTACGAGCAGTACTTC. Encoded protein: CASSGSTGGAYEQYF.

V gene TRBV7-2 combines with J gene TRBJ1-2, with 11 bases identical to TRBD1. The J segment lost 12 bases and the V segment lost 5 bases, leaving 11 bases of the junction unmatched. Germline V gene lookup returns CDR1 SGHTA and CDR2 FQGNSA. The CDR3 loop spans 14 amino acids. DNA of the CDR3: TGTGCCAGCAGCCCCCAATTCGGGACAGGGGGTAACACCTTC. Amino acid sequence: CASSPQFGTGGNTF.

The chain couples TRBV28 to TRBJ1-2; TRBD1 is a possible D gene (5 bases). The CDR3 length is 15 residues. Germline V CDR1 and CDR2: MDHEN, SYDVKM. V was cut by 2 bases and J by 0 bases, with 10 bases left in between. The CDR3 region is CASSLRQRANYGYTF. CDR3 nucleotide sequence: TGTGCCAGCAGTTTAAGACAGAGAGCTAACTATGGCTACACCTTC.

The CDR3 nucleotides read TGTGCCAGCAGCCAAGGATACAGGGGAAACGAGCAGTACTTC. Translated: CASSQGYRGNEQYF. The chain links TRBV14 to TRBJ2-7; 7 bases are a match to TRBD1. The CDR3 totals 14 residues. J was trimmed by 5 bases and V by 1 base; bases with no gene match: 5. Germline CDR1 SGHDN, CDR2 FVKESK.

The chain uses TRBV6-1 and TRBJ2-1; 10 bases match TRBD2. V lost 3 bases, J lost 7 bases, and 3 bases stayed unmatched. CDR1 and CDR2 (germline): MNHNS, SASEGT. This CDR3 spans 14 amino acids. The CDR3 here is CASSESGRANEQFF. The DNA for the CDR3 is TGTGCCAGCAGTGAGAGCGGGAGGGCTAATGAGCAGTTCTTC.

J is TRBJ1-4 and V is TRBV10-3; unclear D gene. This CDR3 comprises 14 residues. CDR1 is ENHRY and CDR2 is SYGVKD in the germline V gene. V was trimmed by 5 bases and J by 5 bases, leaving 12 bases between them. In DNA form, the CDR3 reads TGTGCCATCAGTAATAGAGCGGACAATGAAAAACTGTTTTTT. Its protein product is CAISNRADNEKLFF.

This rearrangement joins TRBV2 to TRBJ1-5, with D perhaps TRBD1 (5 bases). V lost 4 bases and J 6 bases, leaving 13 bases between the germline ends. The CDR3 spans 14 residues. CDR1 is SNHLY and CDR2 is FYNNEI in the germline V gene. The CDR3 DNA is TGTGCCAGCAGTGGGTCAGGGATAGTTCAGCCCCAGCATTTT. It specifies CASSGSGIVQPQHF.

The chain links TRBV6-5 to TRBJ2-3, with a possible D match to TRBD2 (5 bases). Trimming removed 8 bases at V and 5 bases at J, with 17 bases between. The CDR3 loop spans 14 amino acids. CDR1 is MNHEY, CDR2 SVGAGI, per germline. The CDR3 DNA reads TGTGCCAGCCGAGGGCGGGTTGGGGAAGATACGCAGTATTTT. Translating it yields CASRGRVGEDTQYF.

CDR3 loop: CASSLGGWASYEQYF. CDR3 DNA: TGTGCCAGCAGCTTGGGTGGCTGGGCGTCCTACGAGCAGTACTTC. This rearrangement joins TRBV13 to TRBJ2-7; D uncertain. CDR3 length equals 15 residues. Trimming removed 3 bases at V and 1 base at J, with 13 bases between. CDR1 and CDR2 from the germline V gene are PRHDT and FYEKMQ (reference sequence).

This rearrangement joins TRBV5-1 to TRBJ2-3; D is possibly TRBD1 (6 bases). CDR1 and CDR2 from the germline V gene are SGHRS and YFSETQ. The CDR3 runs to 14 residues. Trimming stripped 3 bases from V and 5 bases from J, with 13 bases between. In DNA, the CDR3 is TGCGCCAGCAGCTCTATACAGGGAATAGATACGCAGTATTTT. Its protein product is CASSSIQGIDTQYF. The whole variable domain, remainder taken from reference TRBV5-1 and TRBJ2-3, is KAGVTQTPRYLIKTRGQQVTLSCSPISGHRSVSWYQQTPGQGLQFLFEYFSETQRNKGNFPGRFSGRQFSNSRSEMNVSTLELGDSALYLCASSSIQGIDTQYFGPGTRLTVL.

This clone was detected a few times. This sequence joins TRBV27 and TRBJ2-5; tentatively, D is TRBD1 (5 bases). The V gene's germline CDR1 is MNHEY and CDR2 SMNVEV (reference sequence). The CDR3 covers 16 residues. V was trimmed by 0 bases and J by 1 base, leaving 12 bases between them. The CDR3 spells CASSLSALTVQETQYF. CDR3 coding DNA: TGTGCCAGCAGTTTATCTGCCCTGACAGTCCAAGAGACCCAGTACTTC.

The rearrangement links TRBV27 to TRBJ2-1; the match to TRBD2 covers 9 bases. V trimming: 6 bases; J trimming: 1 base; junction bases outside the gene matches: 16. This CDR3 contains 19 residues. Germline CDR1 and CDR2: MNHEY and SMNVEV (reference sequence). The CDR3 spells CASSSTGGSGRGSYNEQFF. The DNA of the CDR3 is TGTGCCAGCAGCTCAACGGGGGGTAGCGGGAGAGGGTCCTACAATGAGCAGTTCTTC.

CDR3 nucleotides: TGTGCCAGCAGCCGGGGGACGGTAAGCTCCTACGAGCAGTACTTC. It encodes CASSRGTVSSYEQYF. This chain uses TRBV5-4 with TRBJ2-7; D perhaps matches TRBD2 (6 bases). The CDR3 covers 15 residues. Trimming cost V 4 bases and J 0 bases, with 14 bases left between them. Germline assignment: CDR1 SGHNT and CDR2 YYREEE (reference sequence). The full variable domain, with the rest looked up from reference TRBV5-4 and TRBJ2-7, is ETGVTQSPTHLIKTRGQQVTLRCSSQSGHNTVSWYQQALGQGPQFIFQYYREEENGRGNFPPRFSGLQFPNYSSELNVNALELDDSALYLCASSRGTVSSYEQYFGPGTRLTVT.

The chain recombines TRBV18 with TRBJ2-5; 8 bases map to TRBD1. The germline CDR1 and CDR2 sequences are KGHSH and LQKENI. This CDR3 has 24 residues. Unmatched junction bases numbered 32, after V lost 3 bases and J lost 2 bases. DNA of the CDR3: TGTGCCAGCTCACCGCGAAGAATTCAGGGGGCGGCAAACTTAGGATCCCCTTCACAAGAGACCCAGTACTTC. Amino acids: CASSPRRIQGAANLGSPSQETQYF.

CDR3 bases: TGCGCCAGCAGCTTGGAAGCGGGAGTTGCAGAGACCCAGTACTTC. Its translation: CASSLEAGVAETQYF. The rearrangement links TRBV5-1 to TRBJ2-5, with TRBD2 matching 8 bases. Losses at the gene ends were 0 bases for V and 4 bases for J; bases not matched to a gene: 5. CDR3 size: 15 residues. Germline V gives CDR1 SGHRS, CDR2 YFSETQ.

For the CDR3, the DNA is TGTGCCATCAGTAACAGGGGGCCGGTAGACTACGAGCAGTACTTC. Translated, it gives CAISNRGPVDYEQYF. V gene TRBV10-3 combines with J gene TRBJ2-7; 9 nucleotides match TRBD1. The CDR3 is 15 amino acids. Germline values: CDR1 ENHRY, CDR2 SYGVKD. The junction had 8 bases not matched to a gene; V was cut back by 5 bases and J by 3 bases.

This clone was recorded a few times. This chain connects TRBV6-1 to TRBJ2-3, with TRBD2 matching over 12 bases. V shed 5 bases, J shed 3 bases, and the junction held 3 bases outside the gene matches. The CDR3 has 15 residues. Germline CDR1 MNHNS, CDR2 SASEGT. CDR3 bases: TGTGCCAGCAGTATTCTAGCGGGGGGGACAGATACGCAGTATTTT. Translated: CASSILAGGTDTQYF.

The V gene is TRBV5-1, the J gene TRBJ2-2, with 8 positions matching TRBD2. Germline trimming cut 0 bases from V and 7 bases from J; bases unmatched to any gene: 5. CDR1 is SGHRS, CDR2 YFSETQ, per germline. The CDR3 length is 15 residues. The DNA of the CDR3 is TGCGCCAGCAGCTTGGGGCTAGCGGGTAACGGGGAGCTGTTTTTT. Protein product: CASSLGLAGNGELFF.